Shown below are 14 T cell receptor beta chains from a single sample sequenced in a study of OX40 agonist ivuxolimab in advanced cancers. Profiling relied on immunoSEQ multiplex PCR, and the TCRdb table lists in-frame clones only, not all of them. The profile shows 50,000 to 75,000 clones, 80% to 90% of them singletons. The material was CD4+ or CD8+ T cells sorted from blood, obtained in a trial of the OX40 agonist ivuxolimab. All receptors derive from an adult with an advanced solid tumor such as melanoma, head and neck, liver or kidney cancer.

This rearrangement joins TRBV11-2 to TRBJ2-7; D ambiguous. V lost 5 bases, J lost 0 bases, and 11 bases lay in between. This CDR3 has 14 residues. Germline values: CDR1 SGHAT, CDR2 FQNNGV. The CDR3 DNA sequence: TGTGCCAGCAGCCCTACAGACGGCTCCTACGAGCAGTACTTC. Translating gives CASSPTDGSYEQYF.

DNA for the CDR3: TGTGCCAGCAGCTTGGGACTCTCTGGAAACACCATATATTTT. Translated: CASSLGLSGNTIYF. The rearrangement joins TRBV5-6 to TRBJ1-3; D not resolved. The germline V and J ends were trimmed by 0 bases and 0 bases, with 4 bases remaining between them. The germline CDR1 and CDR2 sequences are SGHDT and YYEEEE. The CDR3 loop spans 14 amino acids.

The chain uses TRBV25-1 and TRBJ2-5, with TRBD2 as a possible D gene (7 bases). CDR3 length: 14 residues. CDR1 and CDR2 from the germline V gene are MGHDK and SYGVNS. The V end lost 3 bases, the J end lost 5 bases, and 13 bases lay between the germline ends. This CDR3 reads CASSEAGARETQYF. For the CDR3, the DNA is TGTGCCAGCAGTGAGGCGGGGGCCCGGGAGACCCAGTACTTC.

The CDR3, as DNA: TGTGCCAGCACCCCCGACGGGGGAGGGCCGTACGAGCAGTACTTC. Translating gives CASTPDGGGPYEQYF. V and J are TRBV7-2 and TRBJ2-7, with 7 nucleotides matching TRBD2. The trim removed 7 bases at V and 4 bases at J, leaving 13 bases unmatched. Germline assignment: CDR1 SGHTA and CDR2 FQGNSA. The length of the CDR3 is 15 residues.

This chain uses TRBV11-3 with TRBJ2-2; weak D call: TRBD1 (6 bases). The length of the CDR3 is 15 residues. V was cut by 5 bases and J by 8 bases, with 18 bases left in between. The germline CDR1 and CDR2 sequences are SGHNT and YENEEA. The CDR3 coding sequence is TGTGCCAGCAGCCCCACTCCCTCCGGACAGGGGGAGCTGTTTTTT. Residues: CASSPTPSGQGELFF.

J is TRBJ1-2 and V is TRBV5-6, with a possible D match to TRBD1 (6 bases). Per the germline V gene, CDR1 is SGHDT and CDR2 is YYEEEE. This CDR3 has 11 residues. V lost 5 bases and J lost 9, with 11 bases in between. CDR3 protein: CASSYRVRYTF. CDR3 in DNA: TGTGCCAGCAGTTACAGGGTACGCTACACCTTC.

This rearrangement joins TRBV27 to TRBJ1-5; no firm D call. This CDR3 is 13 amino acids long. The germline gives CDR1 MNHEY, CDR2 SMNVEV (reference sequence). The V end was cut by 6 bases, the J end by 0 bases, with 6 bases between. CDR3 nucleotide sequence: TGTGCCAGCAGGTCATATAGCAATCAGCCCCAGCATTTT. This encodes CASRSYSNQPQHF.

V gene TRBV6-4 combines with J gene TRBJ1-1, with D perhaps TRBD1 (5 bases). V shed 6 bases and J shed 3 bases, with 14 bases lying between them. CDR3 size: 14 residues. Per the germline V gene, CDR1 is MRHNA and CDR2 is SNTAGT. In DNA, the CDR3 is TGTGCCAGCAGCCGGCAGGGATTGGACACTGAAGCTTTCTTT. This sequence encodes CASSRQGLDTEAFF.

This chain uses TRBV15 with TRBJ2-7, with no clear D. Trimming left V 4 bases short and J 3 bases short, with 7 bases between. Germline CDR1 is LNHNV and CDR2 is YYDKDF (reference sequence). The length of the CDR3 is 12 residues. This CDR3 reads CATSKASYEQYF. The CDR3 DNA follows: TGTGCCACCAGCAAGGCTAGCTACGAGCAGTACTTC.

V and J are TRBV10-3 and TRBJ1-3, with D uncertain. Trimming left V 2 bases short and J 3 bases short, with 8 bases between. This CDR3 has 14 amino acids. Germline CDR1 and CDR2: ENHRY and SYGVKD. The CDR3 loop is CAISEDNRGNTIYF. In DNA, the CDR3 is TGTGCCATCAGTGAGGACAATCGTGGAAACACCATATATTTT.

The rearrangement joins TRBV4-1 to TRBJ2-5; D is unresolved. V lost 0 bases, J lost 4 bases, and 6 bases lay in between. Germline loops: CDR1 MGHRA, CDR2 YSYEKL. This CDR3 region has 13 residues. Here the CDR3 reads CASSQELLETQYF. The CDR3 DNA sequence: TGCGCCAGCAGCCAAGAACTGTTAGAGACCCAGTACTTC.

The rearrangement uses TRBV5-8 and TRBJ2-1; D unresolved. From germline, CDR1 is SGHTS and CDR2 YDEGEE. The CDR3 runs to 12 residues. V was trimmed by 5 bases and J by 7 bases, leaving 10 bases between them. This chain's CDR3 is CASRVSGNEQFF. The CDR3 DNA reads as TGTGCCAGCAGGGTGAGTGGGAATGAGCAGTTCTTC.

This clone was seen only once. Its ends do not fully match the called genes, so a read error is possible. This rearrangement joins TRBV7-9 to TRBJ2-7, with 8 bases that match TRBD1. Germline loops: CDR1 SEHNR, CDR2 FQNEAQ (reference sequence). CDR3 size: 12 residues. The CDR3 reads CASSRTDGTGLF. CDR3 nucleotide sequence: TGTGCCAGCAGCAGAACAGACGGGACAGGCCTTTTC.

J is TRBJ2-1 and V is TRBV7-9; 9 bases line up with TRBD2. Germline V gene lookup returns CDR1 SEHNR and CDR2 FQNEAQ (reference sequence). V was pared by 1 base and J by 7 bases, with 8 bases of the junction left unmatched. The CDR3 spans 16 residues. The CDR3 reads CASSLEGGRASNEQFF. DNA of the CDR3: TGTGCCAGCAGCTTAGAGGGCGGGAGGGCCAGTAATGAGCAGTTCTTC. The entire variable domain, with the rest obtained from reference TRBV7-9 and TRBJ2-1, is as follows: DTGVSQNPRHKITKRGQNVTFRCDPISEHNRLYWYRQTLGQGPEFLTYFQNEAQLEKSRLLSDRFSAERPKGSFSTLEIQRTEQGDSAMYLCASSLEGGRASNEQFFGPGTRLTVL.